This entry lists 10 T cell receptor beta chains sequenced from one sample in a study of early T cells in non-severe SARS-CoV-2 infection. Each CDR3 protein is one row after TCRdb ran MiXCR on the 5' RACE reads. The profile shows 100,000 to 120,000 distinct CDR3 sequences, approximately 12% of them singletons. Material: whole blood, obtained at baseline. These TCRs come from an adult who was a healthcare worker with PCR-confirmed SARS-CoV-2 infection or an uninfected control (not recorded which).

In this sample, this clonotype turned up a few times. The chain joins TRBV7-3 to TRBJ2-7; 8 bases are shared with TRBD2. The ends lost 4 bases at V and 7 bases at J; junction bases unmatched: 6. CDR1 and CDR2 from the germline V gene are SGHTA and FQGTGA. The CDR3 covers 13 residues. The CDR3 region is CASSSGLVGEQYF. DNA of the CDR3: TGTGCCAGCAGCTCGGGACTAGTTGGAGAGCAGTACTTC.

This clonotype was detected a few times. Here the CDR3 reads CASSDLHRYEQYF. CDR3 coding DNA: TGTGCCAGCAGTGATTTACATCGGTACGAGCAGTACTTC. The chain joins TRBV6-1 to TRBJ2-7; the D is unclear. Trimming cost V 3 bases and J 4 bases, with 10 bases left between them. CDR1 is MNHNS, CDR2 SASEGT, per germline. The CDR3 sequence is 13 residues long.

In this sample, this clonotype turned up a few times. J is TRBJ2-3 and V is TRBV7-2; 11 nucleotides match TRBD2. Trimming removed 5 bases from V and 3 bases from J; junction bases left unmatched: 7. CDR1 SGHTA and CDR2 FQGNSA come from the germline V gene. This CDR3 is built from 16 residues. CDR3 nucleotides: TGTGCCAGCAGCACTATAGCGGGGGGGCGAACAGATACGCAGTATTTT. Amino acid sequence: CASSTIAGGRTDTQYF.

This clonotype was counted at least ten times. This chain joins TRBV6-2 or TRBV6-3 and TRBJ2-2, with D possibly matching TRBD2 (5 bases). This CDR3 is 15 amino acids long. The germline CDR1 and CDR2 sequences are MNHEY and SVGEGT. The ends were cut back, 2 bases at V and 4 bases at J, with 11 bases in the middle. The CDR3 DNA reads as TGTGCCAGCAGTTACGCCCTTCGGGGCACCGGGGAGCTGTTTTTT. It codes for CASSYALRGTGELFF.

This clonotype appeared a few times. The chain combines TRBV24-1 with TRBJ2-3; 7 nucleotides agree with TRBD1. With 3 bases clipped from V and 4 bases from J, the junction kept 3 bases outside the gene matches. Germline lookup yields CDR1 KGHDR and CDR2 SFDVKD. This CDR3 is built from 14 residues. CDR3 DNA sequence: TGTGCCACCAGTGATCGTGGACAGGCAGATACGCAGTATTTT. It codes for CATSDRGQADTQYF.

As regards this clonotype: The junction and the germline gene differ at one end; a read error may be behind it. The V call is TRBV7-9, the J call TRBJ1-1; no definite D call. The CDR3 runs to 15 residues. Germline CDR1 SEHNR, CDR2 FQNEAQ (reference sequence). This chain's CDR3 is CVSSLAETDPPEAFF. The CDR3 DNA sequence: TGTGTCAGCAGCTTAGCGGAAACCGATCCTCCTGAAGCTTTCTTT. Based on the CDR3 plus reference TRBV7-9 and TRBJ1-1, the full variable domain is DTGVSQNPRHKITKRGQNVTFRCDPISEHNRLYWYRQTLGQGPEFLTYFQNEAQLEKSRLLSDRFSAERPKGSFSTLEIQRTEQGDSAMYLCVSSLAETDPPEAFFGQGTRLTVV.

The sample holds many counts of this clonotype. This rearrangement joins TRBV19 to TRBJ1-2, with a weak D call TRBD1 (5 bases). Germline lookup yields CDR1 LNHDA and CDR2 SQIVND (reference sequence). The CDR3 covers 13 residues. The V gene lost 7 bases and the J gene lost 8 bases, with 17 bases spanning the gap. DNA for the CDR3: TGTGCCAGTATTCGGGACCCTATTGGGGGCTACACCTTC. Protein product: CASIRDPIGGYTF.

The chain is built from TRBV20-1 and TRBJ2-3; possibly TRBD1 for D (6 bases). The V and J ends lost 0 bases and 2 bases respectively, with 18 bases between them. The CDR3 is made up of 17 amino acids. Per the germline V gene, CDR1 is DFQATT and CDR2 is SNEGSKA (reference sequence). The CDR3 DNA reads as TGCAGTGCTAGAGATCGGGCAGGGGCGACCATCACAGATACGCAGTATTTT. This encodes CSARDRAGATITDTQYF.

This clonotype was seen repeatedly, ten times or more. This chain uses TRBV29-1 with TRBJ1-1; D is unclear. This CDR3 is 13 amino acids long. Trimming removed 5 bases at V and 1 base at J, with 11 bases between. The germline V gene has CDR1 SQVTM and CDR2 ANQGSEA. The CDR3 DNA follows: TGCAGCGTTCCGGGCAACGGGAACACTGAAGCTTTCTTT. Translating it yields CSVPGNGNTEAFF.

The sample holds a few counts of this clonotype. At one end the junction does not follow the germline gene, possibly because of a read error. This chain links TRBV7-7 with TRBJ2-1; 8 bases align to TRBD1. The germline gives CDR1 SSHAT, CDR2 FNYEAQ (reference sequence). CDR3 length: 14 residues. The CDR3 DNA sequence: TGTGCTAGCAGCGGACAGGGTGTATCAGATGAGCAGTTCTTC. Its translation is CASSGQGVSDEQFF.